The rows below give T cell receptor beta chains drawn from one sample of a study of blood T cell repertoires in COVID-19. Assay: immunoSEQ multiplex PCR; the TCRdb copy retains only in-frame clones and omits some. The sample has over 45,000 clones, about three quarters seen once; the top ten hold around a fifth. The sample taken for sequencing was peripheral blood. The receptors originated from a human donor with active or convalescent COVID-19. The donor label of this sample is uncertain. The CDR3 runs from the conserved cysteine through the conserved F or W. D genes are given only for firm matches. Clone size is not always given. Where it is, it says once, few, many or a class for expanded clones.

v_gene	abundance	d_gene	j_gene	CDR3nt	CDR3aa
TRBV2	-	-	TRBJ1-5	TGTGCCAGCATTCAGAATAGCAATCAGCCCCAGCATTTT	CASIQNSNQPQHF
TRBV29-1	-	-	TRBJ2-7	TGCAGCGTTGCAAGCGGAACCTACGAGCAGTACTTC	CSVASGTYEQYF
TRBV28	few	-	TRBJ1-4	TGTGCCAGCAGTTTAATCGGGGTCCAGAATGAAAAACTGTTTTTT	CASSLIGVQNEKLFF
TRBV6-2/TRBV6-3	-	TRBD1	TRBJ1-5	TGTGCCAGCAGTTACGCCGACCGGACAGGACCTCAGTATAGCAATCAGCCCCAGCATTTT	CASSYADRTGPQYSNQPQHF
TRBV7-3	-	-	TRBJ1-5	TGTGCCAGCAGCTTAAATACAGGGAAAAATCAGCCCCAGCATTTT	CASSLNTGKNQPQHF
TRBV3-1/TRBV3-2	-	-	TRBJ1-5	TGTGCCAGCAGCCTTACCCACGCGGGGCAGCCCCAGCATTTT	CASSLTHAGQPQHF
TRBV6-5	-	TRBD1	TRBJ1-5	TGTGCCAGCAGTTACTCCAATCAGGGGGATCAGCCCCAGCATTTT	CASSYSNQGDQPQHF
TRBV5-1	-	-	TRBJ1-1	TGCGCCAGCAGCTTGGGCGTAGGGGCCGGCACTGAAGCTTTCTTT	CASSLGVGAGTEAFF
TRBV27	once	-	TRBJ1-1	TGTGCCAGCAGACTAAATCGACAGGCCCTTGAAGCTTTCTTT	CASRLNRQALEAFF
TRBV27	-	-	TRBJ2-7	TGTGCCAGCAGTAACCGACTACCTGCCTACGAGCAGTACTTC	CASSNRLPAYEQYF
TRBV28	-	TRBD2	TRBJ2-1	TGTGCCAGCACCCCCGGGAGGCCAAACAATGAGCAGTTCTTC	CASTPGRPNNEQFF
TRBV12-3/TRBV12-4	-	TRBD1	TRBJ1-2	TGTGCCAGCAGTTCAGGGACAGAGGGCTACACCTTC	CASSSGTEGYTF
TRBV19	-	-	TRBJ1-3	TGTGCCAGTAGTATCGGAACGGGAAGAAACACCATATATTTT	CASSIGTGRNTIYF
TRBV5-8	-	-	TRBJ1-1	TGTGCCAGCAGCTTCAGAATGGCGAACACTGAAGCTTTCTTT	CASSFRMANTEAFF
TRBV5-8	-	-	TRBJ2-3	TGTGCCAGCACCGGCCGCGCGGCGCAGTATTTT	CASTGRAAQYF
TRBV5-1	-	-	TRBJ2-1	TGCGCCAGCAGCTTGGCCCTTACCCTAAGCTCCTACAATGAGCAGTTCTTC	CASSLALTLSSYNEQFF
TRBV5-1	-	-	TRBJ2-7	TGCGCCAGCAGCGGAAAGAGGGAGCAGTACTTC	CASSGKREQYF
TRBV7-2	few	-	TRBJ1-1	TGTGCCAGCAGCTTCCGGGGTACGGGGAACACTGAAGCTTTCTTT	CASSFRGTGNTEAFF
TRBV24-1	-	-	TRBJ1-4	TGTGCCACCAGTGAGTCCAATAATGAAAAACTGTTTTTT	CATSESNNEKLFF
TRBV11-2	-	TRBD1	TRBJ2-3	TGTGCCAGCAGCTTGGACAGGTCAGATACGCAGTATTTT	CASSLDRSDTQYF
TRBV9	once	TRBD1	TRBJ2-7	TGTGCCAGCAGCTTCGGGACAGGGACCTTGTGGGAGCAGTACTTC	CASSFGTGTLWEQYF
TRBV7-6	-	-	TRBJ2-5	TGTGCCAGCAGCAACCGACAGAAAGAGACCCAGTACTTC	CASSNRQKETQYF
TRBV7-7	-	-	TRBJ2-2	TGTGCCAGCAGGCCCACAGGGCCCGGGGAGCTGTTTTTT	CASRPTGPGELFF
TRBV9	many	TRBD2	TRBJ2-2	TGTGCCAGCAGCCTAGCGACTAGCGGGAGTTGGCCCGGGGAGCTGTTTTTT	CASSLATSGSWPGELFF
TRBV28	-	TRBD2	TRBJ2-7	TGTGCCAGCAGTCCCTCCAGGACTAGCGGATACGAGCAGTACTTC	CASSPSRTSGYEQYF
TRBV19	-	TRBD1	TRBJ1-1	TGTGCCAGTAGTGGAATCGGACAGGGCAGGAACACTGAAGCTTTCTTT	CASSGIGQGRNTEAFF
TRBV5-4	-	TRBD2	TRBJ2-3	TGTGCCAGCACCGATAGACAGGGGAAGACTAGCGGGATTAGCACAGATACGCAGTATTTT	CASTDRQGKTSGISTDTQYF
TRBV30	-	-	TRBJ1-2	TGTGCCTGGAGGCCCTCAGGGAGGAGGGGCTATGGCTACACCTTC	CAWRPSGRRGYGYTF
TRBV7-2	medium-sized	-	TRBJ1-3	TGTGCCAGCAGCCCGGCGGCAAACACCATATATTTT	CASSPAANTIYF
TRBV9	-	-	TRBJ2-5	TGTGCCAGCAGCGTAAGAGAATACAGGGTTCAAGAGACCCAGTACTTC	CASSVREYRVQETQYF
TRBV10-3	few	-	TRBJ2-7	TGTGCCATCAGCTTACAGGGAATCTACGAGCAGTACTTC	CAISLQGIYEQYF
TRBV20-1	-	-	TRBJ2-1	TGCAGTGCTAGCGAGTACAATGAGCAGTTCTTC	CSASEYNEQFF
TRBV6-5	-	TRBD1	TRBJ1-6	TGTGCCAGCAGACTCGACGGACAGGGGAATTCACCCCTCCACTTT	CASRLDGQGNSPLHF
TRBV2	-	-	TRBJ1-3	TGTGCCAGCAGTGGGAGCAGCTCTGGAAACACCATATATTTT	CASSGSSSGNTIYF
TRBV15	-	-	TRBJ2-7	TGTGCCACCAGCAGAGTTCAGGGCAGTCCCTACGAGCAGTACTTC	CATSRVQGSPYEQYF
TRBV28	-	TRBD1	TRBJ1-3	TGTGCCAGCAGCCCTCCGGGACAGGGGGCTATCTCTGGAAACACCATATATTTT	CASSPPGQGAISGNTIYF
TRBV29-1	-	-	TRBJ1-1	TGCAGCGTCGGGACAATGAACACTGAAGCTTTCTTT	CSVGTMNTEAFF